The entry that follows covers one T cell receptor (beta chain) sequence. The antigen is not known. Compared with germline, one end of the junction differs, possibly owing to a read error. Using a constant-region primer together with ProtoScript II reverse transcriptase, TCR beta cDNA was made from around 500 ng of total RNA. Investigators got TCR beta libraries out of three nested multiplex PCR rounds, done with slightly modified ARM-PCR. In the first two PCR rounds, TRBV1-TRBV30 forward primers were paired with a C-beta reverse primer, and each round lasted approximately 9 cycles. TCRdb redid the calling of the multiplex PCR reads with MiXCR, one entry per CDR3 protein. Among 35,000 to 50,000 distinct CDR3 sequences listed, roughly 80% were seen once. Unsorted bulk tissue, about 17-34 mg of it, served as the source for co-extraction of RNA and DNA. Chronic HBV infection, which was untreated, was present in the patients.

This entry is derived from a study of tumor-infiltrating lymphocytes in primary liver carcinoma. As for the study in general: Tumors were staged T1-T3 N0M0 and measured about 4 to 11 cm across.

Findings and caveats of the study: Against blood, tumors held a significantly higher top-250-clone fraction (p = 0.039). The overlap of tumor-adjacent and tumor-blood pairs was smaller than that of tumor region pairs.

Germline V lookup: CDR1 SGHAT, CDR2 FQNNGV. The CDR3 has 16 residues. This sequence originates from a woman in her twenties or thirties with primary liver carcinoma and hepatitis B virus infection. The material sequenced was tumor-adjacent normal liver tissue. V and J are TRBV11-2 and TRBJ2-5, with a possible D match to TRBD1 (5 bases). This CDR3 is CTSSTRTGGAKEIQYF. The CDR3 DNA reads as TGTACCAGCAGCACAAGAACAGGCGGCGCGAAAGAGATCCAGTACTTC.